This passage covers 2 T cell receptor beta chains from one sample sequenced in a study of blood T cell repertoires in COVID-19. This table comes from immunoSEQ multiplex PCR, and its TCRdb copy is limited to in-frame clones, with some not included. The sample carries 75,000 to 80,000 clones, 70% to 90% recorded once. The sequenced material came from peripheral blood. The receptor set was obtained from a human donor in a cohort sampled during active COVID-19.

This chain joins TRBV6-2 or TRBV6-3 and TRBJ2-2; TRBD2 is a possible D gene (6 bases). Looked up from germline, CDR1 is MNHEY and CDR2 is SVGEGT. Trimming pared 6 bases from V and 7 bases from J, leaving 15 bases between. The CDR3 has 14 amino acids. This chain's CDR3 is CASSQGGGIGELFF. DNA of the CDR3: TGTGCCAGCAGCCAAGGTGGGGGGATCGGGGAGCTGTTTTTT.

V is TRBV28 and J is TRBJ2-7; 9 nucleotides agree with TRBD1. With 6 bases clipped from V and 0 bases from J, the junction kept 0 bases outside the gene matches. Germline CDR1 MDHEN, CDR2 SYDVKM. CDR3 size: 13 residues. CDR3 coding DNA: TGTGCCAGCAGGGGACAGGGCTCCTACGAGCAGTACTTC. It yields the protein CASRGQGSYEQYF. Full variable domain (missing parts from reference TRBV28 and TRBJ2-7): DVKVTQSSRYLVKRTGEKVFLECVQDMDHENMFWYRQDPGLGLRLIYFSYDVKMKEKGDIPEGYSVSREKKERFSLILESASTNQTSMYLCASRGQGSYEQYFGPGTRLTVT.